This entry concerns a single T cell receptor (beta chain). The sample comes from a study of blood T cell repertoires in COVID-19. Background on the study: The United States, Italy and Spain provided the acute and convalescent COVID-19 samples. Nucleic acid was either cDNA or gDNA, and it came from T cells, B-cell-depleted T cells, or PBMCs.

In the authors' methods: Reference gene primer amplification yielded estimated nucleated cell counts. Only in-frame clones appear in the TCRdb table, and some are missing; sequencing was by immunoSEQ multiplex PCR. V, J and clone size reflect that table, while D and trimming were determined from the DNA. The table has approximately 430,000 clones, 86% seen once; the top ten hold approximately 1.4%. V was trimmed by 4 bases and J by 4 bases, leaving 11 bases between them. Germline assignment: CDR1 MNHEY and CDR2 SMNVEV (reference sequence). The CDR3 has 14 amino acids. The clonotype comes from a young woman with active or convalescent COVID-19. Specimen: peripheral blood. The V call is TRBV27, the J call TRBJ1-3, with D unclear. CDR3 in amino acids: CASSSGSFGNTIYF. The CDR3 DNA sequence: TGTGCCAGCAGTTCGGGGTCATTCGGAAACACCATATATTTT.